This TCR beta chain was profiled in a study of control samples from healthy donors and cancer patients. In germline, CDR1 is SEHNR, CDR2 FQNEAQ (reference sequence). Trimming stripped 5 bases from V and 13 bases from J, with 15 bases between. The CDR3 length is 13 residues. TCRdb's copy holds only in-frame clones and misses some; the assay was immunoSEQ multiplex PCR. The sample includes around 150,000 clones, around 90% of them seen just once. Sequencing was performed on blood. The TCR sequence derives from a young man in good health. This chain links TRBV7-9 with TRBJ1-6; possible D gene TRBD1, 5 bases. As DNA, the CDR3 is TGTGCCAGCAGCCCGGCGGGGACTTGGCCCCTCCACTTT. Its protein product is CASSPAGTWPLHF.